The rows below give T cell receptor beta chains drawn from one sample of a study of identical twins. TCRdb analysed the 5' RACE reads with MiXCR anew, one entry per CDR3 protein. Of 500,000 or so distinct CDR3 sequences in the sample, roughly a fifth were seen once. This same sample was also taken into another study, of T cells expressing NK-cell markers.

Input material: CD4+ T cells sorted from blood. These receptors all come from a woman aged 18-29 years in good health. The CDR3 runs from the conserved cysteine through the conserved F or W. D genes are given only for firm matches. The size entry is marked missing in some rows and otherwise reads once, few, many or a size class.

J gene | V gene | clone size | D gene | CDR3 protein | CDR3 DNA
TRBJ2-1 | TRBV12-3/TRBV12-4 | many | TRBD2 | CASSLRRPGRSGLIGDEQFF | TGTGCCAGCAGTTTACGTCGGCCAGGCCGGTCGGGACTAATCGGTGATGAGCAGTTCTTC
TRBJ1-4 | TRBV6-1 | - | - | CASSRSNNEKLFF | TGTGCCAGCAGTAGGAGTAACAATGAAAAACTGTTTTTT
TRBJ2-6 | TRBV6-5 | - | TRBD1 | CASSSGTGGTGANVLTF | TGTGCCAGCAGTTCCGGGACAGGGGGCACTGGGGCCAACGTCCTGACTTTC
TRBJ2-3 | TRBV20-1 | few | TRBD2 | CSAVAGWTDTQYF | TGCAGTGCTGTAGCGGGGTGGACAGATACGCAGTATTTT
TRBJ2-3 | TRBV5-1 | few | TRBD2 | CASSHGTSAITDTQYF | TGCGCCAGCAGCCACGGGACTAGCGCGATCACAGATACGCAGTATTTT
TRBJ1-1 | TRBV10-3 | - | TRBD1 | CAIMGGTGVTKNTEAFF | TGTGCCATCATGGGCGGGACAGGGGTCACGAAAAATACTGAAGCTTTCTTT
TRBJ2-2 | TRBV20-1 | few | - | CSAREGFTVGELFF | TGCAGTGCTAGAGAAGGGTTCACTGTCGGGGAGCTGTTTTTT
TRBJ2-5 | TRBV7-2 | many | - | CASSLGLQGLQETQYF | TGTGCCAGCAGCTTAGGGCTCCAGGGCCTGCAGGAGACCCAGTACTTC
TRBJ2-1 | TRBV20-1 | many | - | CSATGQTNYNEQFF | TGCAGTGCTACCGGCCAGACTAATTACAATGAGCAGTTCTTC
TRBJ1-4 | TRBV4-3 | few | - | CASSQNPQGSHEKLFF | TGCGCCAGCAGCCAAAACCCACAGGGCTCTCACGAAAAACTGTTTTTT
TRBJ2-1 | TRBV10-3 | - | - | CAISHGEEQFF | TGTGCCATCAGCCACGGGGAGGAGCAGTTCTTC
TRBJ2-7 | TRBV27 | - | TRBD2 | CASSLGLGGSRYEQYF | TGTGCCAGCAGTTTAGGTTTGGGCGGGAGTCGGTACGAGCAGTACTTC
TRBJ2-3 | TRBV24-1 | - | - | CATSDSLDGATDTQYF | TGTGCCACCAGTGATTCCCTCGATGGGGCCACAGATACGCAGTATTTT
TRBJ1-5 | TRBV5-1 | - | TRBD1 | CASSLSPRQGYQPQHF | TGCGCCAGCAGCCTGTCCCCGCGACAGGGGTATCAGCCCCAGCATTTT
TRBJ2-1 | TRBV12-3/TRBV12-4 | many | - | CASGRNANEQFF | TGTGCCAGCGGGAGGAACGCCAATGAGCAGTTCTTC
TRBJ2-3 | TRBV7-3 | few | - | CASSLVRGTTDTQYF | TGTGCCAGCAGCCTAGTACGGGGGACCACAGATACGCAGTATTTT
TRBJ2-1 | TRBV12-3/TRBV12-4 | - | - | CASRPGTSHKNEQFF | TGTGCCAGCAGACCCGGGACTTCGCACAAGAATGAGCAGTTCTTC
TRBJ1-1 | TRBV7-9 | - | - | CASSRGRARGTVAFF | TGTGCCAGCAGCCGCGGACGCGCTCGGGGCACTGTAGCTTTCTTT
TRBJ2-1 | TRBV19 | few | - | CASSMGTSVREQFF | TGTGCCAGTAGTATGGGGACTTCAGTCCGTGAGCAGTTCTTC
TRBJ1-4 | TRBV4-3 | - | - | CASSQDRGGRKLFF | TGCGCCAGCAGCCAAGATCGTGGTGGGCGAAAACTGTTTTTT
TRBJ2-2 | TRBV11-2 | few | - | CASSFDSNTGELFF | TGTGCCAGCAGCTTCGACAGTAACACCGGGGAGCTGTTTTTT
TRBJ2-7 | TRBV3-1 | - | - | CASSPSLGNEQYF | TGTGCCAGCAGCCCCTCCCTGGGCAACGAGCAGTACTTC
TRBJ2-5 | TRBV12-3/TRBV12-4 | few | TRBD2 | CASSFGLAGGLAETQYF | TGTGCCAGCAGTTTCGGTCTAGCGGGGGGCCTGGCAGAGACCCAGTACTTC
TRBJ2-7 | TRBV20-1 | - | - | CSARGTRGYYEQYF | TGCAGTGCTAGAGGGACTCGAGGATACTACGAGCAGTACTTC
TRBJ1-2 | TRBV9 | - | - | CASSVEGYGNYGYTF | TGTGCCAGCAGCGTAGAGGGGTACGGGAACTATGGCTACACCTTC
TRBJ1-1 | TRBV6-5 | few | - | CASSYSSRNTEAFF | TGTGCCAGCAGTTACTCGAGTAGGAACACTGAAGCTTTCTTT
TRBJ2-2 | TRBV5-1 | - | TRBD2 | CASSRLAGEAGELFF | TGCGCCAGCAGCCGGCTAGCGGGGGAGGCCGGGGAGCTGTTTTTT
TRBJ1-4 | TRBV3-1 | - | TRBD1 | CASSVRQGINEKLFF | TGTGCCAGCAGCGTGCGACAGGGGATTAATGAAAAACTGTTTTTT
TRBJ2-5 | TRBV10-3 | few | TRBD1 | CAISRQGLGETQYF | TGTGCCATCAGTCGACAGGGGCTCGGAGAGACCCAGTACTTC
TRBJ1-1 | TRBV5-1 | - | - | CASSFGPEAFF | TGCGCCAGCAGCTTCGGCCCTGAAGCTTTCTTT
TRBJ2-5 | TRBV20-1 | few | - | CSAVPGPQETQYF | TGCAGTGCTGTTCCCGGGCCCCAAGAGACCCAGTACTTC
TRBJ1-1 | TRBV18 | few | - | CASSPASQNTEAFF | TGTGCCAGCTCACCGGCGTCCCAGAACACTGAAGCTTTCTTT
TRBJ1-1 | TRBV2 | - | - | CASSWTDAVFEAFF | TGTGCCAGCAGTTGGACAGACGCAGTTTTTGAAGCTTTCTTT
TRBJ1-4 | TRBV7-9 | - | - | CASSLAGGHEKLFF | TGTGCCAGCAGCTTAGCCGGGGGTCATGAAAAACTGTTTTTT
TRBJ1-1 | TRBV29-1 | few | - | CSVDGRLNTEAFF | TGCAGCGTTGATGGACGGTTGAACACTGAAGCTTTCTTT
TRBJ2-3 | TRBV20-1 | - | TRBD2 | CSARGEGTNTQYF | TGCAGTGCTAGAGGCGAGGGGACTAACACGCAGTATTTT
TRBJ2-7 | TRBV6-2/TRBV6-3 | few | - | CASSYRGGRYEQYF | TGTGCCAGCAGTTACCGCGGGGGCCGCTACGAGCAGTACTTC
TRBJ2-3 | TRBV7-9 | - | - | CASSSGGEADTQYF | TGTGCCAGCAGCTCAGGGGGGGAGGCAGATACGCAGTATTTT
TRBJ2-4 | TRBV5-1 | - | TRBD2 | CASSQAGDANIQYF | TGCGCCAGCAGCCAAGCGGGGGATGCAAACATTCAGTACTTC
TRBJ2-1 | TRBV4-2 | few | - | CASSQPGLIYNEQFF | TGTGCCAGCAGCCAGCCGGGACTGATCTACAATGAGCAGTTCTTC
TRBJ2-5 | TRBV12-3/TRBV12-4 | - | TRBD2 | CASRPLAGDGETQYF | TGTGCCAGCAGACCCCTAGCGGGGGATGGAGAGACCCAGTACTTC
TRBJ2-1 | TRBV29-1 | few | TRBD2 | CSGRTSGGDEQFF | TGCAGCGGCCGTACTAGCGGGGGGGACGAGCAGTTCTTC
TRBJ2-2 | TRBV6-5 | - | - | CASTFGRDTGELFF | TGTGCCAGCACGTTCGGCAGAGACACCGGGGAGCTGTTTTTT
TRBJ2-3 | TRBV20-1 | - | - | CSASHGTGTDTQYF | TGCAGTGCTAGCCACGGGACTGGCACAGATACGCAGTATTTT
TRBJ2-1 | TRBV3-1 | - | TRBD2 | CASSPGLAREQFF | TGTGCCAGCAGCCCGGGACTAGCACGTGAGCAGTTCTTC
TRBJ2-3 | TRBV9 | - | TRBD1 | CASSPREGDRGPDTQYF | TGTGCCAGCAGCCCCCGCGAGGGTGACAGGGGACCAGATACGCAGTATTTT
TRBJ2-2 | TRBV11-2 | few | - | CASSLGLTTGELFF | TGTGCCAGCAGCTTAGGCCTTACCACCGGGGAGCTGTTTTTT
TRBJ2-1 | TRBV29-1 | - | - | CSERLRWGEQFF | TGCAGCGAACGCCTGCGCTGGGGTGAGCAGTTCTTC
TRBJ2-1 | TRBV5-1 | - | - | CASSLPGGEQFF | TGCGCCAGCAGCTTACCGGGCGGTGAGCAGTTCTTC
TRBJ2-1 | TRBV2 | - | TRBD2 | CAGKGLRLYNEQFF | TGTGCCGGAAAGGGACTACGCTTATACAATGAGCAGTTCTTC
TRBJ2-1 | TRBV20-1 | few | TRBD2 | CSARATGAGGPRYNEQFF | TGCAGTGCTAGAGCCACAGGGGCGGGAGGGCCTAGGTACAATGAGCAGTTCTTC
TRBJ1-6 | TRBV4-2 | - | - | CASSQLADSPLHF | TGTGCCAGCAGCCAACTGGCGGATTCACCCCTCCACTTT
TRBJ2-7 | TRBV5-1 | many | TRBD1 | CASSPGQTEYEQYF | TGCGCCAGCAGCCCGGGACAGACCGAATACGAGCAGTACTTC
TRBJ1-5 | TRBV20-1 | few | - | CSAIDRGPPQHF | TGCAGTGCTATAGACCGGGGGCCGCCCCAGCATTTT